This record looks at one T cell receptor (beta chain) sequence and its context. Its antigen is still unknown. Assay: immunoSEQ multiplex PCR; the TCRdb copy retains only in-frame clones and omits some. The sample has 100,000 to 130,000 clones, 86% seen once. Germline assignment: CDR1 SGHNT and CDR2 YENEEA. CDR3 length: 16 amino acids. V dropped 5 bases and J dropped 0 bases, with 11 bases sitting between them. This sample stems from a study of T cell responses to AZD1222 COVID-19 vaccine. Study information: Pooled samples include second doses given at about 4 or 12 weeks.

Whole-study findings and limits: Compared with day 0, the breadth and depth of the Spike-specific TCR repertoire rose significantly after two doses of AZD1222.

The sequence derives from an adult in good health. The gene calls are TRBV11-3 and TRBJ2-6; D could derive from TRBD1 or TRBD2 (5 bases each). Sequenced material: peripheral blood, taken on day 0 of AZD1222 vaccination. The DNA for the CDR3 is TGTGCCAGCAGCCCGAGGGACCCCTCTGGGGCCAACGTCCTGACTTTC. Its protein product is CASSPRDPSGANVLTF.